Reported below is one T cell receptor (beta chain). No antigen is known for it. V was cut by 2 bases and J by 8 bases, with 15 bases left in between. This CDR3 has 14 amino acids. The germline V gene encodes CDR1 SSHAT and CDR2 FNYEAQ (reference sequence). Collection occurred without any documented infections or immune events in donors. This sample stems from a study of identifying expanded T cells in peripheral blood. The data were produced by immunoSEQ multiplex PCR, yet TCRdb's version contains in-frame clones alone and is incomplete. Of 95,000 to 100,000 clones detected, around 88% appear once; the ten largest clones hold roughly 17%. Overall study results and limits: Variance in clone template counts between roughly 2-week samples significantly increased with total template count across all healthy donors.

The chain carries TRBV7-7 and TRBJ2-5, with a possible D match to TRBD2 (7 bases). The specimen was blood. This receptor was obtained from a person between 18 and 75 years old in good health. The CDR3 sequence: CASSLTDGGRTQYF. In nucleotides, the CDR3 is TGTGCCAGCAGCTTAACCGACGGGGGGCGCACCCAGTACTTC. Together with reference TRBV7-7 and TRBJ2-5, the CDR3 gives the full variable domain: GAGVSQSPRYKVTKRGQDVTLRCDPISSHATLYWYQQALGQGPEFLTYFNYEAQPDKSGLPSDRFSAERPEGSISTLTIQRTEQRDSAMYRCASSLTDGGRTQYFGPGTRLLVL.